This T cell receptor beta chain was obtained from a study of shared clonotypes between healthy human individuals. Germline CDR1 MNHEY, CDR2 SMNVEV (reference sequence). Trimming left V 0 bases short and J 7 bases short, with 7 bases between. The CDR3 covers 13 residues. Sequencing was performed with immunoSEQ multiplex PCR; in TCRdb, only in-frame clones are kept and a portion is missing. The top ten hold around 0.14% of the sample, which has millions of clones, approximately 94% seen once. The sample comprised naive CD4+ T cells sorted from blood. Documented subset: CD45RA+ positively selected. The clonotype was recovered from a man between 18 and 29 years old in good health. This sequence joins TRBV27 and TRBJ2-1; D is ambiguous. The CDR3 loop is CASSLSPWNEQFF. The CDR3 region has the DNA TGTGCCAGCAGTTTATCTCCTTGGAATGAGCAGTTCTTC.